Included here is one T cell receptor beta chain sequence, with context. These data originate in a study of blood T cell repertoires in COVID-19. The protocol was immunoSEQ multiplex PCR, while the TCRdb copy is restricted to in-frame clones and leaves out a portion. This sample carries about 240,000 clones, 75% to 85% of them seen once, and the ten largest clones take 12%. Sequencing was carried out using peripheral blood. The origin of this receptor is a woman aged 60-75 years with active or convalescent COVID-19.

The CDR3, as DNA: TGTGCCAGCAGTGTAGCAGGGGCAGATACGCAGTATTTT. Its protein is CASSVAGADTQYF. This chain uses TRBV6-2 or TRBV6-3 with TRBJ2-3; D perhaps matches TRBD1 (6 bases). There are 13 residues in the CDR3. V was trimmed by 5 bases and J by 4 bases, leaving 10 bases between them. Germline assignment: CDR1 MNHEY and CDR2 SVGEGT.